Listed below are T cell receptor beta chains from one sample, sequenced in a study of blood T cell repertoires in COVID-19. Method: immunoSEQ multiplex PCR; TCRdb's copy keeps in-frame clones and lacks some. Of some 40,000 clones listed, 75% to 90% are singletons. Sequenced material: peripheral blood. The origin of the receptors is a man aged 45-65 years with active or convalescent COVID-19. Both conserved end residues are part of each CDR3.

V: TRBV6-5; J: TRBJ1-1; CDR3: CASSTPGQGRTEAFF
V: TRBV6-2/TRBV6-3; J: TRBJ2-7; CDR3: CASSYSSGGVSYEQYF
V: TRBV6-5; J: TRBJ2-2; CDR3: CASSYRSLGAGELFF
V: TRBV6-1; J: TRBJ1-6; CDR3: CASSEIVWLNSPLHF
V: TRBV5-1; J: TRBJ2-1; CDR3: CASSRTGGIGYNEQFF
V: TRBV30; J: TRBJ1-4; CDR3: CAWSAGQVANEKLFF
V: TRBV14; J: TRBJ2-3; CDR3: CASSQDAGKDTQYF
V: TRBV5-1; J: TRBJ2-1; CDR3: CASTPSGGAAYNEQFF
V: TRBV7-2; J: TRBJ2-5; CDR3: CASSPTGNQQETQYF
V: TRBV18; J: TRBJ1-5; CDR3: CASSPAGGGSQPQHF
V: TRBV23-1; J: TRBJ2-2; CDR3: CASREDRDGTGELFF
V: TRBV27; J: TRBJ1-1; CDR3: CASRSVEGSYRGRNTEAFF
V: TRBV4-1; J: TRBJ1-2; CDR3: CASSQDGQAGGYTF
V: TRBV5-5; J: TRBJ1-6; CDR3: CASSPPHNSPLHF
V: TRBV7-2; J: TRBJ2-5; CDR3: CASTAQVEETQYF
V: TRBV11-2; J: TRBJ2-7; CDR3: CASSLSVLVHEQYF
V: TRBV15; J: TRBJ1-4; CDR3: CATSRDREKLFF
V: TRBV2; J: TRBJ1-1; CDR3: CASRGKGAAFF
V: TRBV11-3; J: TRBJ1-5; CDR3: CASSLGTRNQPQHF
V: TRBV5-1; J: TRBJ1-1; CDR3: CASSLTQGTNTEAFF
V: TRBV30; J: TRBJ1-2; CDR3: CAWTPARAGGYTF
V: TRBV2; J: TRBJ1-1; CDR3: CASRQGGANTEAFF
V: TRBV5-1; J: TRBJ2-5; CDR3: CASSQGDRDETQYF
V: TRBV5-1; J: TRBJ2-3; CDR3: CASSLASGGSSTDTQYF
V: TRBV19; J: TRBJ2-2; CDR3: CASIGVAGAPGELFF
V: TRBV4-1; J: TRBJ1-5; CDR3: CASSQSPNQPQHF
V: TRBV2; J: TRBJ2-7; CDR3: CASKDRVSRSYEQYF
V: TRBV29-1; J: TRBJ2-5; CDR3: CSTLPQSRSGETQYF
V: TRBV2; J: TRBJ1-1; CDR3: CASTGAGQAFF
V: TRBV3-1/TRBV3-2; J: TRBJ1-2; CDR3: CASSQARTANYGYTF
V: TRBV6-5; J: TRBJ1-6; CDR3: CASSYEGDSPLHF
V: TRBV5-6; J: TRBJ1-2; CDR3: CASSVGQSYGYTF
V: TRBV25-1; J: TRBJ1-1; CDR3: CASSGGGQGPAEAFF
V: TRBV10-3; J: TRBJ2-7; CDR3: CAISERTSSYEQYF